This entry lists 24 T cell receptor beta chains sequenced from one sample in a study of cytomegalovirus exposure and HLA in healthy donors. A multiplex PCR was run with 60 Vbeta primers and 13 Jbeta primers. Profiled with immunoSEQ multiplex PCR; TCRdb holds only in-frame clones, not every one. Of about 180,000 clones listed, 70% to 80% are singletons. The sample taken for sequencing was PBMCs. The receptors here all came from a man aged 18 to 35 in good health and CMV-seronegative.

The genes are TRBV30 and TRBJ1-2; D perhaps matches TRBD1 (6 bases). The V gene lost 1 base and the J gene lost 3 bases, with 27 bases spanning the gap. This CDR3 has 19 residues. Germline lookup yields CDR1 GTSNPN and CDR2 SVGIG (reference sequence). The CDR3: CAWSEGAGDKGEEYYGYTF. The CDR3 DNA sequence: TGTGCCTGGAGTGAGGGAGCGGGGGACAAGGGCGAGGAATACTATGGCTACACCTTC.

The gene calls are TRBV9 and TRBJ2-1, with 8 bases that match TRBD2. Germline V gene sequence: CDR1 SGDLS, CDR2 YYNGEE. The CDR3 loop spans 16 amino acids. J was trimmed by 7 bases and V by 0 bases; bases with no gene match: 9. CDR3 bases: TGTGCCAGCAGCGTAGCGGGAGGGCTGGGTAGGAATGAGCAGTTCTTC. Protein sequence: CASSVAGGLGRNEQFF.

The chain combines TRBV21-1 with TRBJ1-2; the table's D call, TRBD1, has no DNA check behind it. TRBV21-1 corresponds to a pseudogene. CDR3 length equals 15 residues. The CDR3 DNA sequence: TGTGCCAGCAGCAAAACAATCTTCTCACATTGGGGCTACACCTTC. It codes for CASSKTIFSHWGYTF.

The chain is built from TRBV13 and TRBJ2-1; 7 positions agree with TRBD2. The V segment lost 2 bases and the J segment 5 bases; nucleotides outside the gene matches: 9. The germline V gene encodes CDR1 PRHDT and CDR2 FYEKMQ (reference sequence). The CDR3 covers 16 residues. The chain's CDR3 is CASSLLIGTTDNEQFF. CDR3 coding DNA: TGTGCCAGCAGCTTACTCATTGGGACTACCGACAATGAGCAGTTCTTC.

The V call is TRBV2, the J call TRBJ1-6; D possibly corresponds to TRBD1 (5 bases). Germline CDR1 is SNHLY and CDR2 is FYNNEI. CDR3 length: 14 residues. V shed 8 bases and J shed 6 bases, with 14 bases lying between them. The CDR3 protein is CASGGDSINSPLHF. As DNA, the CDR3 is TGTGCCAGCGGCGGGGACTCAATTAATTCACCCCTCCACTTT. Drawing the rest from reference TRBV2 and TRBJ1-6, the complete variable domain is EPEVTQTPSHQVTQMGQEVILRCVPISNHLYFYWYRQILGQKVEFLVSFYNNEISEKSEIFDDQFSVERPDGSNFTLKIRSTKLEDSAMYFCASGGDSINSPLHFGNGTRLTVT.

The rearrangement links TRBV12-2 to TRBJ1-5. TRBV12-2 is an annotated pseudogene. The CDR3 covers 15 residues. This chain's CDR3 is CASRLEGGEGWPQHF. CDR3 nucleotides: TGTGCAAGTCGCTTAGAGGGGGGGGAGGGTTGGCCCCAGCATTTT.

The chain has TRBV6-5 and TRBJ1-2; 7 nucleotides line up with TRBD1. CDR3 length: 15 amino acids. Per germline, CDR1 MNHEY and CDR2 SVGAGI. V shed 2 bases, J shed 1 base, and the junction held 4 bases outside the gene matches. The CDR3 is CASSYRDSINYGYTF. In nucleotides, the CDR3 is TGTGCCAGCAGTTACCGGGACAGCATTAACTATGGCTACACCTTC.

The rearrangement uses TRBV7-2 and TRBJ2-1; 8 bases align to TRBD2. The CDR3 covers 16 residues. J lost 8 bases, V lost 2 bases, and 11 bases had no gene match. The V gene's germline CDR1 is SGHTA and CDR2 FQGNSA. Written as DNA, the CDR3 is TGTGCCAGCAGCTTAAGGGTGAATAGCGGGAACGATGAGCAGTTCTTC. As protein: CASSLRVNSGNDEQFF.

The CDR3 here is CASSFPGGTDTQYF. As DNA, the CDR3 is TGCGCCAGCAGCTTTCCGGGGGGCACAGATACGCAGTATTTT. The V gene is TRBV5-1, the J gene TRBJ2-3, with a tentative D call TRBD2 (6 bases). CDR1 and CDR2 from the germline V gene are SGHRS and YFSETQ. V lost 2 bases, J lost 1 base, and 8 bases lay in between. The CDR3 covers 14 residues.

This chain links TRBV5-1 with TRBJ2-5; D remains ambiguous. Near its end, the DNA agrees better with TRBJ2-7, so the J call may be wrong. The CDR3 spans 15 residues. The germline V gene has CDR1 SGHRS and CDR2 YFSETQ. CDR3 in amino acids: CASSLVPGSAGEQYF. The CDR3 coding sequence is TGCGCCAGCAGCTTGGTCCCAGGATCGGCCGGCGAGCAGTACTTC.

In this sample, this clone is medium-sized. This sequence joins TRBV4-3 and TRBJ1-3; TRBD1 is a possible D gene (5 bases). With 1 base removed from V and 0 bases from J, the gap between germline ends came to 13 bases. The germline CDR1 and CDR2 sequences are LGHNA and YSLEER. This CDR3 spans 17 amino acids. The CDR3: CASSQGRGMVSGNTIYF. CDR3 nucleotides: TGCGCCAGCAGCCAAGGAAGGGGTATGGTCTCTGGAAACACCATATATTTT.

The chain uses TRBV5-4 and TRBJ2-2, with TRBD2 identical over 7 bases. The V gene's germline CDR1 is SGHNT and CDR2 YYREEE (reference sequence). V lost 4 bases and J lost 5; bases outside the gene matches: 11. The CDR3 consists of 16 residues. The chain's CDR3 is CASSAQRGLVTGELFF. The CDR3 bases are TGTGCCAGCAGCGCCCAGCGGGGCTTGGTAACCGGGGAGCTGTTTTTT.

V and J are TRBV2 and TRBJ2-7; 8 bases agree with TRBD1. The CDR3 covers 18 residues. After removal of 7 bases from V and 2 bases from J, the junction contained 19 bases not matched to a gene. Germline loops: CDR1 SNHLY, CDR2 FYNNEI. CDR3 nucleotides: TGTGCCAGCAAATTTAGCGGCGGGACAGGCAGTTTGGCCTACGAGCAGTACTTC. Protein sequence: CASKFSGGTGSLAYEQYF.

The V call is TRBV9, the J call TRBJ2-3, with D tentatively TRBD2 (7 bases). The germline V gene has CDR1 SGDLS and CDR2 YYNGEE. The CDR3 is made up of 15 amino acids. V was trimmed by 6 bases and J by 5 bases, leaving 19 bases between them. This CDR3 reads CASNLLGGAKDTQYF. In DNA, the CDR3 is TGTGCCAGCAATCTGTTGGGGGGGGCTAAAGATACGCAGTATTTT.

In its sample, this clone was seen once. The chain has TRBV25-1 and TRBJ2-1; maybe TRBD1 (6 bases). CDR1 MGHDK and CDR2 SYGVNS come from the germline V gene. V dropped 3 bases and J dropped 2 bases, with 11 bases sitting between them. The CDR3 length is 15 residues. In DNA form, the CDR3 reads TGTGCCAGCAGTGACCAGGGACACCCCTACAATGAGCAGTTCTTC. Protein sequence: CASSDQGHPYNEQFF.

With regard to this clone: At one end, the junction sequence differs from germline, possibly due to a read error. The rearrangement joins TRBV25-1 to TRBJ1-2; D is perhaps TRBD1 (5 bases). The CDR3 runs to 13 residues. CDR1 is MGHDK, CDR2 SYGVNS, per germline. The CDR3 region has the DNA TGTGCCAGCAGGCCTGCGGGGGAGCACGGCTACCCCTTC. Amino acids: CASRPAGEHGYPF.

The table lists this clone with a count of one. The V gene is TRBV30, the J gene TRBJ1-4; the D gene is possibly TRBD1 (6 bases). Germline-derived CDR1 and CDR2 are GTSNPN and SVGIG (reference sequence). V shed 2 bases and J shed 7 bases, with 14 bases lying between them. The CDR3 runs to 14 residues. CDR3 nucleotide sequence: TGTGCCTGGAGTACACAGGGAGTTCGTGAAAAACTGTTTTTT. Amino acid sequence: CAWSTQGVREKLFF.

The V gene is TRBV30, the J gene TRBJ1-6; 7 bases match TRBD1. Germline CDR1 GTSNPN, CDR2 SVGIG (reference sequence). J was trimmed by 5 bases and V by 4 bases; bases with no gene match: 8. The CDR3 totals 15 residues. CDR3 in DNA: TGTGCCTGGACCCCCCCCGACAGGGATAATTCACCCCTCCACTTT. Protein sequence: CAWTPPDRDNSPLHF.

The chain carries TRBV25-1 and TRBJ2-3, with 12 bases lining up with TRBD2. CDR1 is MGHDK and CDR2 is SYGVNS in the germline V gene. The CDR3 sequence is 16 residues long. With V trimmed by 5 bases and J by 4 bases, 7 bases remained unmatched. As DNA, the CDR3 is TGTGCCAGCAGTAAAGCTAGCGGGAGGGGGGCAGATACGCAGTATTTT. This translates into CASSKASGRGADTQYF.

The rearrangement uses TRBV15 and TRBJ1-6; D gene ambiguous. The CDR3 totals 16 residues. CDR1 is LNHNV and CDR2 is YYDKDF in the germline V gene (reference sequence). V was shortened by 4 bases and J by 9 bases, with 19 bases between the two germline ends. The CDR3 nucleotides read TGTGCCACCAGCACCGGGATCAACATGGTTGGTTCACCCCTCCACTTT. This translates into CATSTGINMVGSPLHF.

The chain links TRBV6-5 to TRBJ2-5, with TRBD2 matching 9 bases. V was clipped by 6 bases and J by 4 bases; unmatched bases: 3. CDR1 is MNHEY, CDR2 SVGAGI, per germline. This CDR3 has 13 amino acids. CDR3 sequence reads: CASRAGGLETQYF. CDR3 coding DNA: TGTGCCAGCAGGGCGGGGGGGCTAGAGACCCAGTACTTC.

In the case of this clone: A junction boundary mismatches the germline segment, possibly from a read error. V gene TRBV7-9 combines with J gene TRBJ1-1, with 10 bases fitting TRBD1. Germline V CDR1 and CDR2: SEHNR, FQNEAQ (reference sequence). The CDR3 is made up of 16 amino acids. CDR3 sequence (DNA): TGTTCCAGCAGCCCCCGGGACAGGGGACGGAACACTGAAGCTTTCTTT. Translated: CSSSPRDRGRNTEAFF.

This rearrangement joins TRBV15 to TRBJ2-7; TRBD1 is a possible D gene (5 bases). The CDR3 extends over 15 amino acids. Trimming took off 5 bases at V and 1 base at J, with 15 bases between the two ends. CDR1 LNHNV and CDR2 YYDKDF come from the germline V gene (reference sequence). In DNA form, the CDR3 reads TGTGCCACCAGCGGCCGACAGTCGCCTTCCTACGAGCAGTACTTC. Protein sequence: CATSGRQSPSYEQYF.

This chain connects TRBV6-5 to TRBJ2-5, with 11 bases fitting TRBD2. Germline trimming cut 2 bases from V and 5 bases from J; bases unmatched to any gene: 7. Germline V lookup: CDR1 MNHEY, CDR2 SVGAGI. The length of the CDR3 is 16 residues. CDR3 sequence: CASSYIAGGVRETQYF. Here the CDR3 DNA reads TGTGCCAGCAGTTACATAGCGGGGGGGGTCCGCGAGACCCAGTACTTC.